One T cell receptor beta chain is described in this entry. The same CDR3 is also encoded by other DNA sequences in this sample. Here immunoSEQ multiplex PCR was the method, and the copy in TCRdb shows in-frame clones only, minus some. Found here are tens of thousands of clones, about 90% of them singletons; the top ten hold 3% to 3.5%. The data were obtained in a study of blood T cell repertoires in COVID-19. As for the study in general: PBMCs, B-cell-depleted T cells, or T cells provided the cDNA or gDNA that made up the material.

The CDR3 is 15 amino acids. Germline values: CDR1 KGHSH, CDR2 LQKENI. With 1 base removed from V and 1 base from J, the gap between germline ends came to 7 bases. The origin of this receptor is a human donor in a cohort sampled during active COVID-19. The specimen was peripheral blood. The chain carries TRBV18 and TRBJ2-2; possibly TRBD1 for D (6 bases). For the CDR3, the DNA is TGTGCCAGCTCACCACAGGGGGTGAACACCGGGGAGCTGTTTTTT. Its protein is CASSPQGVNTGELFF.